The T cell receptor beta chain described here comes from a study of PD-1 blockade in classical Hodgkin lymphoma. Measured with immunoSEQ multiplex PCR; TCRdb has only the in-frame clones, and not every one. Among 30,000 to 35,000 clones, 80% to 95% were seen once, and the ten largest hold 0.2% to 0.3%. Study-level points and caveats: It was CD4+ TCR diversity, not CD8+, that rose significantly by C4D1.

The CDR3 is 13 amino acids. The germline V gene encodes CDR1 MNHEY and CDR2 SMNVEV (reference sequence). V lost 5 bases and J 6 bases, leaving 11 bases between the germline ends. In regard to this clone: Its antigen is not known.

Every patient experienced relapse after autologous stem cell transplantation, and brentuximab vedotin exposure varied. Purification of CD4+ T cells from thawed PBMCs was performed via magnetic negative selection. The chain has TRBV27 and TRBJ2-1; D may be TRBD1 or TRBD2 (5 bases each). The receptor was derived from a human donor with classical Hodgkin lymphoma. Sequenced here: CD4+ T cells from blood, sampled at baseline. The chain's CDR3 is CASSGDASNEQFF. CDR3 in DNA: TGTGCCAGCAGTGGGGACGCCAGCAATGAGCAGTTCTTC.